The 18 T cell receptor beta chains in this list originate from one sample, sequenced in a study of identical twins. MiXCR, run by TCRdb on the 5' RACE reads, gives a single entry per CDR3 protein. The sample holds 420,000 or so distinct CDR3 sequences; around 18% are singletons and the top ten take more than 10%. The sample taken for sequencing was naive T cells sorted from blood. Receptors originate from a man aged 50-60 years in good health.

This clonotype showed up many times. The CDR3 region is CSARGDTNTGELFF. The DNA for the CDR3 is TGCAGTGCTAGAGGGGACACCAACACCGGGGAGCTGTTTTTT. The chain joins TRBV20-1 to TRBJ2-2, with TRBD1 as a possible D gene (6 bases). The CDR3 is 14 residues long. Germline V gene lookup returns CDR1 DFQATT and CDR2 SNEGSKA (reference sequence). V was cut by 1 base and J by 2 bases, with 8 bases left in between.

V gene TRBV4-3 combines with J gene TRBJ1-1; no clear D. The V end was cut by 1 base, the J end by 4 bases, with 10 bases between. The CDR3 extends over 14 amino acids. CDR1 LGHNA and CDR2 YSLEER come from the germline V gene. The CDR3 DNA reads TGCGCCAGCAGCCAAGTTCGGGCTAGCACTGAAGCTTTCTTT. It encodes CASSQVRASTEAFF.

This clonotype was seen more than once but under ten times. This chain joins TRBV20-1 and TRBJ2-5; weak D call: TRBD2 (5 bases). V lost 4 bases to trimming and J lost 6 bases, with 6 bases between them. Germline CDR1 DFQATT, CDR2 SNEGSKA (reference sequence). There are 10 residues in the CDR3. The CDR3 sequence: CSATGKTQYF. CDR3 in DNA: TGCAGTGCTACGGGAAAGACCCAGTACTTC.

This clonotype was found a few times. The genes are TRBV7-3 and TRBJ1-1, with D unresolved. The CDR3 contains 16 residues. The V gene's germline CDR1 is SGHTA and CDR2 FQGTGA. V shed 5 bases and J shed 1 base, with 17 bases lying between them. The CDR3 region has the DNA TGTGCCAGCAGCAAAAGGGTAGCACGGTCGAACACTGAAGCTTTCTTT. It translates to CASSKRVARSNTEAFF.

This clonotype was observed a few times. The genes are TRBV6-5 and TRBJ2-2, with 12 bases fitting TRBD1. V gave up 2 bases and J gave up 4 bases; unmatched junction bases: 8. The CDR3 is made up of 18 amino acids. Per the germline V gene, CDR1 is MNHEY and CDR2 is SVGAGI. This CDR3 is CASSYLRDRGRGTGELFF. For the CDR3, the DNA is TGTGCCAGCAGTTACCTCCGGGACAGGGGGCGAGGCACCGGGGAGCTGTTTTTT.

Concerning this clonotype: In this CDR3 the conserved last residue, phenylalanine or tryptophan, is missing, so a read error is likely. This chain links TRBV7-3 with TRBJ2-6; D call uncertain. Germline CDR1 SGHTA, CDR2 FQGTGA. V was trimmed by 2 bases and J by 2 bases, leaving 4 bases between them. This CDR3 has 14 amino acids. The CDR3 nucleotides read TGTGCCAGCAGCTTACATCCTGGGGCCAACGTCCTGACTCTC. Translation gives CASSLHPGANVLTL.

This clonotype was counted a few times. The chain uses TRBV7-3 and TRBJ2-1, with D maybe TRBD2 (6 bases). CDR3 size: 15 residues. Germline assignment: CDR1 SGHTA and CDR2 FQGTGA. V was trimmed by 3 bases and J by 4 bases, leaving 13 bases between them. CDR3 protein: CASSLDYGGYNEQFF. The CDR3 region has the DNA TGTGCCAGCAGCTTGGACTATGGAGGATACAATGAGCAGTTCTTC.

This clonotype was seen at least ten times. This rearrangement joins TRBV28 to TRBJ2-3; TRBD2 might be the D (6 bases). CDR1 is MDHEN and CDR2 is SYDVKM in the germline V gene. Trimming cost V 2 bases and J 6 bases, with 15 bases left between them. The CDR3 is made up of 15 amino acids. The CDR3 spells CASSLGVGGIDTQYF. The CDR3 DNA follows: TGTGCCAGCAGTTTAGGGGTTGGAGGGATTGATACGCAGTATTTT.

This clonotype was counted ten times or more. The chain couples TRBV6-5 to TRBJ1-1; weak D call: TRBD1 (5 bases). V lost 0 bases to trimming and J lost 6 bases, with 11 bases between them. The CDR3 has 14 amino acids. Germline CDR1 and CDR2: MNHEY and SVGAGI. The CDR3 coding sequence is TGTGCCAGCAGTTACTCGGGTGGGGACGCTGAAGCTTTCTTT. Its translation: CASSYSGGDAEAFF.

The chain has TRBV7-9 and TRBJ2-6; perhaps TRBD1 as D (6 bases). Germline V gene lookup returns CDR1 SEHNR and CDR2 FQNEAQ (reference sequence). V lost 4 bases, J lost 0 bases, and 13 bases lay in between. The CDR3 runs 17 residues. This CDR3 reads CASSSRQASSGANVLTF. DNA of the CDR3: TGTGCCAGCAGCTCAAGACAGGCATCCTCTGGGGCCAACGTCCTGACTTTC.

The V gene is TRBV20-1, the J gene TRBJ1-6, with TRBD1 as a possible D gene (6 bases). Per the germline V gene, CDR1 is DFQATT and CDR2 is SNEGSKA (reference sequence). The CDR3 loop spans 14 amino acids. The V gene lost 3 bases and the J gene lost 4 bases, with 10 bases spanning the gap. CDR3: CSASRRGYNSPLHF. The CDR3 bases are TGCAGTGCTAGTCGGAGGGGGTATAATTCACCCCTCCACTTT.

V gene TRBV29-1 combines with J gene TRBJ2-1, with 10 bases that match TRBD2. J gave up 6 bases and V 3 bases, and 5 bases lay outside the gene matches. In germline, CDR1 is SQVTM, CDR2 ANQGSEA. This CDR3 is 14 amino acids long. In nucleotides, the CDR3 is TGCAGCGTTGATTTTGCTAGCGGGAGCAATGAGCAGTTCTTC. This gives the protein CSVDFASGSNEQFF.

J is TRBJ2-1 and V is TRBV4-3; D is undetermined. CDR1 is LGHNA and CDR2 is YSLEER in the germline V gene. This CDR3 is 13 amino acids long. V lost 0 bases to trimming and J lost 5 bases, with 5 bases between them. CDR3 DNA sequence: TGCGCCAGCAGCCAAGATGGGGACAATGAGCAGTTCTTC. Translated: CASSQDGDNEQFF.

The chain links TRBV5-1 to TRBJ2-1; D is possibly TRBD2 (5 bases). The CDR3 covers 16 residues. Germline-derived CDR1 and CDR2 are SGHRS and YFSETQ. With 0 bases removed from V and 1 base from J, the gap between germline ends came to 11 bases. This CDR3 is CASSLVSGMSYNEQFF. CDR3 bases: TGCGCCAGCAGCTTGGTATCCGGGATGTCCTACAATGAGCAGTTCTTC.

This clonotype was observed at least ten times. The chain combines TRBV12-3 or TRBV12-4 with TRBJ2-3; D unresolved. V lost 3 bases and J lost 0, with 7 bases in between. CDR3 length: 14 residues. Written as DNA, the CDR3 is TGTGCCAGCAGTTTTCCAACTAGCACAGATACGCAGTATTTT. It translates to CASSFPTSTDTQYF.

This clonotype has ten or more counts. V gene TRBV27 combines with J gene TRBJ2-1; 7 bases are a match to TRBD1. This CDR3 has 14 residues. The junction had 7 bases not matched to a gene; V was cut back by 7 bases and J by 4 bases. In germline, CDR1 is MNHEY, CDR2 SMNVEV (reference sequence). The CDR3 nucleotides are TGTGCCAGCACCTCTGCAGGGGGATACAATGAGCAGTTCTTC. The encoded protein is CASTSAGGYNEQFF.

This clonotype has ten or more counts. The chain combines TRBV5-1 with TRBJ2-7; either TRBD1 or TRBD2 may supply D (5 bases each). The CDR3 sequence is 14 residues long. Germline-derived CDR1 and CDR2 are SGHRS and YFSETQ. V shed 2 bases and J shed 2 bases, with 11 bases lying between them. The CDR3 loop is CASSFKGPTYEQYF. The CDR3 DNA follows: TGCGCCAGCAGCTTTAAGGGACCGACCTACGAGCAGTACTTC.

This clonotype was detected ten times or more. CDR3 coding DNA: TGCAGTGCGCCCCACAGGGCCACCCTTCGCACAGATACGCAGTATTTT. Residues: CSAPHRATLRTDTQYF. This rearrangement joins TRBV20-1 to TRBJ2-3, with a possible D match to TRBD1 (6 bases). Trimming took off 6 bases at V and 1 base at J, with 20 bases between the two ends. CDR1 and CDR2 from the germline V gene are DFQATT and SNEGSKA (reference sequence). The CDR3 is 16 amino acids.